This TCR beta chain was sequenced in a study of CD8 T cells in ankylosing spondylitis. The sample holds many counts of this clonotype. Its antigen is not identified. V shed 5 bases, J shed 3 bases, and the junction held 6 bases outside the gene matches. From germline, CDR1 is ENHRY and CDR2 SYGVKD. The CDR3 covers 15 residues. Library preparation for TCR beta used quantitative 5'-RACE with molecular barcodes. TCRdb itself ran the 5' RACE reads through MiXCR, one entry per CDR3 protein. The table lists about 210,000 distinct CDR3 sequences, around 7.9% of them singletons, with approximately 15% in the top ten. Study outcomes and limitations: Reportedly, significant enrichment of disease-linked clones occurred in matched ankylosing spondylitis synovial fluid. What appeared characteristic of ankylosing spondylitis blood was a TCR beta motif of under 10 highly homologous variants. Reactive arthritis synovial fluid and blood were previously reported to contain some motif variants. The authors found the disease-linked clones to be CD8+ and relatively rare in peripheral blood.

The sequencing input was blood, either unsorted or a sorted T cell fraction (not recorded which). The chain combines TRBV10-3 with TRBJ1-1; 10 positions match TRBD1. The clonotype comes from a male donor with ankylosing spondylitis. The CDR3 here is CAISRGQGRDTEAFF. Written as DNA, the CDR3 is TGTGCCATCAGTCGGGGACAGGGGAGGGACACTGAAGCTTTCTTT.